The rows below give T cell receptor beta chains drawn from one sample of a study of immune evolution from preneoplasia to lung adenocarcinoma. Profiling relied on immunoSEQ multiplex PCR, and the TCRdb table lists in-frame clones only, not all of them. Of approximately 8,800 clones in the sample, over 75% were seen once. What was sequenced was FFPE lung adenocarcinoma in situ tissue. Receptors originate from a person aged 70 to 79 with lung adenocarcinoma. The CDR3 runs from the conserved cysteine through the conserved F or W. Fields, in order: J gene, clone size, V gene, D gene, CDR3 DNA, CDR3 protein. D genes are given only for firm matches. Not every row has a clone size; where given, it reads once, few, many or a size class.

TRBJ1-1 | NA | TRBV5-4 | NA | TGTGCCAGCAGCTTGGGCGGGGTAACTGAAGCTTTCTTT | CASSLGGVTEAFF
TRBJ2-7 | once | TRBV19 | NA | TGTGCCAGTAGTACCCCCATCCGGGCCTCCTCCTACGAGCAGTACTTC | CASSTPIRASSYEQYF
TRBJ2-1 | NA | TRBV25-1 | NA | TGTGCCAGCAGTGCCCTCTACAATGAGCAGTTCTTC | CASSALYNEQFF
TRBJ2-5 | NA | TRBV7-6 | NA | TGTGCCAGCAGCTCCCCCCCTCAAGAGACCCAGTACTTC | CASSSPPQETQYF
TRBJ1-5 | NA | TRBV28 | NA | TGTGCCAGCAGAACCCTATTCAACGCGGCGGGGCAGCCCCAGCATTTT | CASRTLFNAAGQPQHF
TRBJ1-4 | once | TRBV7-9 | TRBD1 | TGTGCCAGCAGCTTAGACCCGGGACAGCGTAATGAAAAACTGTTTTTT | CASSLDPGQRNEKLFF
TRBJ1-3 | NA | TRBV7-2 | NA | TGTGCCAGCAGTCGGACCGTTAGCTCTGGAAACACCATATATTTT | CASSRTVSSGNTIYF
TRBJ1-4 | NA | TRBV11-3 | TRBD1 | TGTGCCAGCAGCTTCGGCCGGGACAGCAATGAAAAACTGTTTTTT | CASSFGRDSNEKLFF
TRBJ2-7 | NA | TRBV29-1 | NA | TGCAGCGTTGGTGCCCCACTATCGGGGGAGCAGTACTTC | CSVGAPLSGEQYF
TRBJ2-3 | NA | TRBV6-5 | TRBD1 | TGTGCCAGCAGTTACCGGGACAGGGTCACAGATACGCAGTATTTT | CASSYRDRVTDTQYF
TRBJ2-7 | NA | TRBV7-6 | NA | TGTGCCAGCAGCACCTCCTATGGGGGGTTCAACGAGCAGTACTTC | CASSTSYGGFNEQYF